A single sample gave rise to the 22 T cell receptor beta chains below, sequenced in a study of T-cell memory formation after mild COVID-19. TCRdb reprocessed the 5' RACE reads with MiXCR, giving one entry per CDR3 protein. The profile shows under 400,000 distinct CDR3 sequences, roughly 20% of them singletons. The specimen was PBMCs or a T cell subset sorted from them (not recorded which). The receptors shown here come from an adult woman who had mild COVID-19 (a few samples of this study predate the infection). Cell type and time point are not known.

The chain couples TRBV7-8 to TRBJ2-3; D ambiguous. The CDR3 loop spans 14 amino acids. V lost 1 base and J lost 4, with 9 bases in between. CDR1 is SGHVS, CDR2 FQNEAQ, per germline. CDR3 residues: CASSLGLGPDTQYF. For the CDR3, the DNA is TGTGCCAGCAGCTTAGGACTTGGTCCAGATACGCAGTATTTT.

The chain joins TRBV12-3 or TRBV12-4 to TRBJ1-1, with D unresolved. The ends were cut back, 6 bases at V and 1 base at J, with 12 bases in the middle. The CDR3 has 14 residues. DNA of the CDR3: TGTGCCAGCAGCCAAGGACGGCCGAACACTGAAGCTTTCTTT. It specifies CASSQGRPNTEAFF.

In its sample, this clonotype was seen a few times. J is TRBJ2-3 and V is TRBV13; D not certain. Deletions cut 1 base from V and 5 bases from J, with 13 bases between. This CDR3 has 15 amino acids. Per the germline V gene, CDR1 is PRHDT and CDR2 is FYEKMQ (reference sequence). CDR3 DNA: TGTGCCAGCAGCTTAGAATCGGTGGCAAAAGATACGCAGTATTTT. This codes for CASSLESVAKDTQYF.

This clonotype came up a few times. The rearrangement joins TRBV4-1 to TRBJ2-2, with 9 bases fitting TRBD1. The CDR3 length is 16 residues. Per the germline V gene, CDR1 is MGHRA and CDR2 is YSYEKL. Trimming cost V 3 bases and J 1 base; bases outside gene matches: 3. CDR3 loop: CASSQTGQGNTGELFF. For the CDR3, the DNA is TGCGCCAGCAGCCAGACGGGACAGGGGAACACCGGGGAGCTGTTTTTT.

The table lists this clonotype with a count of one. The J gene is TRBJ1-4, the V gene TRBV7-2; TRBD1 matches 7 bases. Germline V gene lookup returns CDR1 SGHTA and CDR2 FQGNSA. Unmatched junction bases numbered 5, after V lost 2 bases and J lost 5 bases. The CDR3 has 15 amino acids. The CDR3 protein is CASSLRTGENEKLFF. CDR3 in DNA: TGTGCCAGCAGCTTACGCACAGGGGAGAATGAAAAACTGTTTTTT.

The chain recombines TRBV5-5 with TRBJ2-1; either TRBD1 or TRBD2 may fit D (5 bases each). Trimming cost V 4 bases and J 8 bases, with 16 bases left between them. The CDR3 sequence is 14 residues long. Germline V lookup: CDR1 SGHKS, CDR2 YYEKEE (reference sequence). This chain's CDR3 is CASSPGAGIDEQFF. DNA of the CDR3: TGTGCCAGCAGCCCCGGGGCCGGGATCGATGAGCAGTTCTTC.

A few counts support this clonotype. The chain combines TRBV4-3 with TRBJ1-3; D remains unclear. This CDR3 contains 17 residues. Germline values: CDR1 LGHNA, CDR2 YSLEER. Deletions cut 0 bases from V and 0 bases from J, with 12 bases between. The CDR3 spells CASSQEWAADSGNTIYF. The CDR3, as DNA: TGCGCCAGCAGCCAAGAGTGGGCGGCAGACTCTGGAAACACCATATATTTT.

Written as DNA, the CDR3 is TGTGCCAGCAGCCCCGTAGGCGGTACCGAGCAGTTCTTC. It yields the protein CASSPVGGTEQFF. The genes are TRBV12-3 or TRBV12-4 and TRBJ2-1; no clear D gene. Trimming pared 6 bases from V and 10 bases from J, leaving 16 bases between. This CDR3 region has 13 residues.

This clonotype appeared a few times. The CDR3 DNA reads TGTGCCAGCACCGTTGAAAGTAATCAGCCCCAGCATTTT. Translated: CASTVESNQPQHF. V and J are TRBV6-1 and TRBJ1-5; D gene uncertain. V lost 7 bases, J lost 4 bases, and 11 bases lay in between. Per germline, CDR1 MNHNS and CDR2 SASEGT. The CDR3 length is 13 residues.

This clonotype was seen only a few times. DNA for the CDR3: TGCAGTGCTAGTCGGGCGGGGGGGTACCAAGAGACCCAGTACTTC. It translates to CSASRAGGYQETQYF. The J gene is TRBJ2-5, the V gene TRBV20-1, with TRBD2 identical over 9 bases. This CDR3 is 15 amino acids long. Germline trimming cut 3 bases from V and 0 bases from J; bases unmatched to any gene: 5. Germline assignment: CDR1 DFQATT and CDR2 SNEGSKA (reference sequence).

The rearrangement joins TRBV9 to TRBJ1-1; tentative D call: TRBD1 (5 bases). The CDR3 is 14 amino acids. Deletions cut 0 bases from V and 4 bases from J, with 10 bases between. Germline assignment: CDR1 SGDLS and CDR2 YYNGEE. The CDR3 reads CASSVGGASTEAFF. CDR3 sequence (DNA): TGTGCCAGCAGCGTAGGAGGGGCATCCACTGAAGCTTTCTTT.

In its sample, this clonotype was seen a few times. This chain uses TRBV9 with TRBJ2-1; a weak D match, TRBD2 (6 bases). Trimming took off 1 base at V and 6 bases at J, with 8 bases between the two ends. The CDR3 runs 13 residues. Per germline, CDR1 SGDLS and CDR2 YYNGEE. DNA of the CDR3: TGTGCCAGCAGCGTATTTAGCGGCAATGAGCAGTTCTTC. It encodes CASSVFSGNEQFF.

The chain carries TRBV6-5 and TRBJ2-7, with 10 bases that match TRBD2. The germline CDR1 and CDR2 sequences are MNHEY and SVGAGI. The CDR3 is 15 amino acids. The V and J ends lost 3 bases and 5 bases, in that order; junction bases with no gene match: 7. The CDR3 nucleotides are TGTGCCAGCAGTTATAGCGGGAGGTGGGGTGACGAGCAGTACTTC. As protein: CASSYSGRWGDEQYF.

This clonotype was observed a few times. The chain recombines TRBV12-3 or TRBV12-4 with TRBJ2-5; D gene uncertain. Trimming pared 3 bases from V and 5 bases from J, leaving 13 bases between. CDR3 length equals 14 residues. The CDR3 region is CASSLGFRPETQYF. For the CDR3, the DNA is TGTGCCAGCAGTTTGGGGTTTCGTCCGGAGACCCAGTACTTC.

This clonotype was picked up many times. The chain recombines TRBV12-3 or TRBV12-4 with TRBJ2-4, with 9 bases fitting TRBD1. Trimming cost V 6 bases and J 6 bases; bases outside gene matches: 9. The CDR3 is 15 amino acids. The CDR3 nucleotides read TGTGCCAGCAGACGTACAGGGGGCTTGGGAAACATTCAGTACTTC. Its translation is CASRRTGGLGNIQYF.

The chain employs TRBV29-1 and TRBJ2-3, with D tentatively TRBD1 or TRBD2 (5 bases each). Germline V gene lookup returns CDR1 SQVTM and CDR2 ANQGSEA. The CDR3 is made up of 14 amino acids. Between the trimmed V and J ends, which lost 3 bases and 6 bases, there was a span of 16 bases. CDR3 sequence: CSVDFRDGADTQYF. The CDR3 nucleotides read TGCAGCGTTGATTTTCGGGACGGGGCCGATACGCAGTATTTT.

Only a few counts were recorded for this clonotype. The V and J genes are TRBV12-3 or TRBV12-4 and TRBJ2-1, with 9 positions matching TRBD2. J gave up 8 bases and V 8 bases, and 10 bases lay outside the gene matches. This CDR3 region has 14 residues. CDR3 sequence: CASAAGTSRDEQFF. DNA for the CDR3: TGTGCCAGCGCAGCCGGGACTAGCCGGGATGAGCAGTTCTTC.

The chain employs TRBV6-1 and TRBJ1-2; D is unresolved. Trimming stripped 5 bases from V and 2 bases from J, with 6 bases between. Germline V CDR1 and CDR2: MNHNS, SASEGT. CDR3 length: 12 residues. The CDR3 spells CASSWKNYGYTF. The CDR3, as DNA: TGTGCCAGCAGTTGGAAGAACTATGGCTACACCTTC.

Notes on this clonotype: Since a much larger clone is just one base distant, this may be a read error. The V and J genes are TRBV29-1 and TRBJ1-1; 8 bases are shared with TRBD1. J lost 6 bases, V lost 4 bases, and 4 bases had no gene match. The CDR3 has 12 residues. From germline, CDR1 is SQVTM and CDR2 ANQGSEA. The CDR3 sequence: CSVVTGVSEAFF. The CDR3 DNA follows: TGCAGCGTTGTGACAGGGGTCTCTGAAGCTTTCTTT.

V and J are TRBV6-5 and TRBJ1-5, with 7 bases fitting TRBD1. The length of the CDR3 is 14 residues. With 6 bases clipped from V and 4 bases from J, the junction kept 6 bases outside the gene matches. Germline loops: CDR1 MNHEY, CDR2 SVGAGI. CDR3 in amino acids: CASRTGTVNQPQHF. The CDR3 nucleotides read TGTGCCAGCAGAACCGGGACAGTAAATCAGCCCCAGCATTTT.

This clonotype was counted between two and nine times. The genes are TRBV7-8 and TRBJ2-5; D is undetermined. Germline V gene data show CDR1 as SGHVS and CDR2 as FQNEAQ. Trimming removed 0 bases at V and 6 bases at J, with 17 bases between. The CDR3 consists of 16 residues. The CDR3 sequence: CASSLAQASPRQTQYF. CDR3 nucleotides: TGTGCCAGCAGCTTAGCGCAGGCCTCCCCGCGGCAGACCCAGTACTTC.

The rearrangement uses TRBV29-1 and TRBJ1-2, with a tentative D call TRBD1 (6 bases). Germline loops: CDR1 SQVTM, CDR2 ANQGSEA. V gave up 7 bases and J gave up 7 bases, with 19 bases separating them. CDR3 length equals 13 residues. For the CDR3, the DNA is TGCAGCGCCGACACAGGGTCCGCTACTGGCTACACCTTC. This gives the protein CSADTGSATGYTF.